This T cell receptor (beta chain) was profiled in a study of molecular identifiers for immune sequencing clone quantification. Study-level findings and limits: Clones that exceeded 20 RNA copies held over 99% of effector molecules, yet under 1% in naive cells.

Regarding this clonotype: What it binds is unknown.

Bulk TCR library preparation followed previously described methods with listed TCR primers. MiXCR, applied by TCRdb to the PCR reads, yields one record per CDR3 protein. Seen here are more than 450,000 distinct CDR3 sequences, about 20% observed once, and the top ten hold more than 0.8%. A CD8+CD4-CCR7+CD45RA+ phenotype served as the sorting definition for naive CD8 T cells. The specimen was naive CD8+ T cells from blood, with Jurkat cell RNA spiked in. Subset meaning: FACS-sorted CD8+CD4-CCR7+CD45RA+ naive T cells. This clonotype originated in a human donor in good health. Some libraries in this study had Jurkat cell RNA spiked in.

In nucleotides, the CDR3 is TGTGCCAGCAGCCAAGATGAAGGATTGGCAGCTAAAGAGACCCAGTACTTC. Translation: CASSQDEGLAAKETQYF. The chain is built from TRBV3-1 and TRBJ2-5; D is ambiguous. V gave up 0 bases and J gave up 3 bases, with 17 bases separating them. The CDR3 has 17 residues. The germline V gene encodes CDR1 LGHDT and CDR2 YNNKEL (reference sequence).